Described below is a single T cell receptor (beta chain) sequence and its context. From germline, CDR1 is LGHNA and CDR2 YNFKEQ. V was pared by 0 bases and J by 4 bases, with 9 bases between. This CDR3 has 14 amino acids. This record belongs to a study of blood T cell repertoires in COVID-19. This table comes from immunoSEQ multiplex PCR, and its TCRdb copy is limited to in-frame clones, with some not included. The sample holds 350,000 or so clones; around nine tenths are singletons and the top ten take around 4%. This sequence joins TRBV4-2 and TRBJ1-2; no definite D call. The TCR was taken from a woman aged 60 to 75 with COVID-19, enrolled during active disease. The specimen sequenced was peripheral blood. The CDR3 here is CASSQDMATYGYTF. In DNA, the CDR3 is TGTGCCAGCAGCCAAGATATGGCCACCTATGGCTACACCTTC.